These T cell receptor beta chains were read from a single sample in a study of T cell responses to AZD1222 COVID-19 vaccine. Method: immunoSEQ multiplex PCR; TCRdb's copy keeps in-frame clones and lacks some. Of 95,000 to 150,000 clones listed, around 90% are singletons. Sequences were derived from peripheral blood, sampled 28 days after the second dose of the MenACWY control vaccine. These receptor sequences come from an adult who received the MenACWY meningococcal vaccine as a control. The CDR3 runs from the conserved cysteine through the conserved F or W. Each record gives: CDR3 DNA, CDR3 protein, clone size, V gene, D gene, J gene. The D gene is left open where the match is weak. Clone size is shown for a subset of rows, as once, few, many or a class of expanded clone.

DNA: TGTGCCAGCAGTCTTGACATCTACAATGAGCAGTTCTTC; CDR3: CASSLDIYNEQFF; size: once; V: TRBV12-3/TRBV12-4; D: .; J: TRBJ2-1
DNA: TGCAGCGTTGAGAGGACTCAAGGGGAGACCCAGTACTTC; CDR3: CSVERTQGETQYF; size: .; V: TRBV29-1; D: .; J: TRBJ2-5
DNA: TGTGCCAGCAGCTTAGCGCGTGCCTTCTCCGGGGAGCTGTTTTTT; CDR3: CASSLARAFSGELFF; size: .; V: TRBV7-9; D: .; J: TRBJ2-2
DNA: TGTGCCATCAGTGATGGTGGGCGGGAGAAGTTCGAGACCCAGTACTTC; CDR3: CAISDGGREKFETQYF; size: .; V: TRBV10-3; D: TRBD2; J: TRBJ2-5
DNA: TGCGCCAGCAGCCACCTCCGGACTAGCGGCCACAATGAGCAGTTCTTC; CDR3: CASSHLRTSGHNEQFF; size: .; V: TRBV5-1; D: TRBD2; J: TRBJ2-1
DNA: TGCAGCGTTGAGCTAGGACCGAACTATGGCTACACCTTC; CDR3: CSVELGPNYGYTF; size: .; V: TRBV29-1; D: .; J: TRBJ1-2
DNA: TGTGCCAGCAGTCGACTGGGGTTGACTGGCTACACCTTC; CDR3: CASSRLGLTGYTF; size: .; V: TRBV28; D: .; J: TRBJ1-2
DNA: TGTGCCAGTAGCCGTGGGACCCTTGCAACTAATGAAAAACTGTTTTTT; CDR3: CASSRGTLATNEKLFF; size: .; V: TRBV19; D: .; J: TRBJ1-4
DNA: TGCGCCAGCAGCTTGCGATCGGGGACAGGCTTCTCCGTCACTGAAGCTTTCTTT; CDR3: CASSLRSGTGFSVTEAFF; size: .; V: TRBV5-1; D: TRBD1; J: TRBJ1-1
DNA: TGTGCCAGCAGCTCCGGGACAGGGGTTCCTAATGAAAAACTGTTTTTT; CDR3: CASSSGTGVPNEKLFF; size: .; V: TRBV5-4; D: TRBD1; J: TRBJ1-4
DNA: TGTGCCAGCAGCCCGGGCGGAGAAACCGAGCAGTACTTC; CDR3: CASSPGGETEQYF; size: .; V: TRBV27; D: .; J: TRBJ2-7
DNA: TGTGCCAGCAGCCCAACAGGGAGCACAGATACGCAGTATTTT; CDR3: CASSPTGSTDTQYF; size: .; V: TRBV7-3; D: .; J: TRBJ2-3
DNA: TGCAGCGTTGAGGCAGGGGCTTTATACAATGAGCAGTTCTTC; CDR3: CSVEAGALYNEQFF; size: once; V: TRBV29-1; D: .; J: TRBJ2-1
DNA: TGTGCCAGCATCCGGGGGGACAGGGGGCAAGAGACCCAGTACTTC; CDR3: CASIRGDRGQETQYF; size: few; V: TRBV6-5; D: TRBD1; J: TRBJ2-5
DNA: TGTGCCAGCAGCATGACAGGGTTCCTCCACTTT; CDR3: CASSMTGFLHF; size: .; V: TRBV7-8; D: TRBD1; J: TRBJ1-6
DNA: TGTGCCAGCCGGAAGGGGTGGAATGAGCAGTTCTTC; CDR3: CASRKGWNEQFF; size: .; V: TRBV25-1; D: .; J: TRBJ2-1
DNA: TGTGCCAGCAGCCTCCAGGGGTTGGGGGAAGCTTTCTTT; CDR3: CASSLQGLGEAFF; size: .; V: TRBV4-2; D: .; J: TRBJ1-1
DNA: TGTGCCAGTTACACAACGAACACCGGGGAGCTGTTTTTT; CDR3: CASYTTNTGELFF; size: .; V: TRBV19; D: .; J: TRBJ2-2
DNA: TGCAGCGTTGGACAGGGAATAAACACTGAAGCTTTCTTT; CDR3: CSVGQGINTEAFF; size: .; V: TRBV29-1; D: TRBD1; J: TRBJ1-1
DNA: TGTGCCAGCAGCTTAGAGACAGGCAAGAACACTGAAGCTTTCTTT; CDR3: CASSLETGKNTEAFF; size: .; V: TRBV13; D: .; J: TRBJ1-1
DNA: TGTGCCAGCAGCCTCCGGGATGTCTATGGCTACACCTTC; CDR3: CASSLRDVYGYTF; size: .; V: TRBV3-1/TRBV3-2; D: .; J: TRBJ1-2
DNA: TGCAGCGTTGCCGGACTAGCGGGAAGGAGCTCCTACAATGAGCAGTTCTTC; CDR3: CSVAGLAGRSSYNEQFF; size: .; V: TRBV29-1; D: TRBD2; J: TRBJ2-1
DNA: TGCGCCAGCAGAGAAGCGGAAACCTACAATGAGCAGTTCTTC; CDR3: CASREAETYNEQFF; size: .; V: TRBV5-1; D: .; J: TRBJ2-1
DNA: TGTGCCAGCAGTACACAGGGAAACGGCTACACCTTC; CDR3: CASSTQGNGYTF; size: .; V: TRBV6-2/TRBV6-3; D: .; J: TRBJ1-2
DNA: TGTGCCAGCAGTTACCCGTTATACAGGGGATGGGGTTCACCCCTCCACTTT; CDR3: CASSYPLYRGWGSPLHF; size: few; V: TRBV6-2/TRBV6-3; D: TRBD1; J: TRBJ1-6
DNA: TGCGCCAGCAGCCAGGCGGGACAGGGATATGGCTACACCTTC; CDR3: CASSQAGQGYGYTF; size: .; V: TRBV4-1; D: TRBD1; J: TRBJ1-2
DNA: TGTGCCAGCAGTTTAGCCGATGGAGAAAAACTGTTTTTT; CDR3: CASSLADGEKLFF; size: few; V: TRBV28; D: .; J: TRBJ1-4
DNA: TGTGCCAGCAGGGAGGACAGCTATCAGCCCCAGCATTTT; CDR3: CASREDSYQPQHF; size: .; V: TRBV6-5; D: .; J: TRBJ1-5
DNA: TGTGCCAGTAGCTCTGACAGGGGGCGAAGAGGCTACACCTTC; CDR3: CASSSDRGRRGYTF; size: once; V: TRBV19; D: TRBD1; J: TRBJ1-2
DNA: TGTGCCAGCAGCAAATGGACAGGAGGGTCTTGTAGTAATGAAAAACTGTTTTTT; CDR3: CASSKWTGGSCSNEKLFF; size: .; V: TRBV21-1; D: .; J: TRBJ1-4
DNA: TGTGCCAGCAGCCAGGACAGGAGCTCCTACGAGCAGTACTTC; CDR3: CASSQDRSSYEQYF; size: .; V: TRBV2; D: TRBD1; J: TRBJ2-7
DNA: TGTGCCAGCAGCGTATCCTCAGGGCCAATCTATGGCTACACCTTC; CDR3: CASSVSSGPIYGYTF; size: few; V: TRBV9; D: .; J: TRBJ1-2
DNA: TGTGCCAGTAGTAAGAGGACAGGGGGCTACAATGAGCAGTTCTTC; CDR3: CASSKRTGGYNEQFF; size: once; V: TRBV19; D: TRBD1; J: TRBJ2-1
DNA: TGTGCCACCAGCAGAGATAAAGGGAGGGTCGTCTATGGCTACACCTTC; CDR3: CATSRDKGRVVYGYTF; size: .; V: TRBV15; D: .; J: TRBJ1-2
DNA: TGTGCCAGCAGTTTCTTAGGGGGCAGGTCACCCCTCCACTTT; CDR3: CASSFLGGRSPLHF; size: .; V: TRBV28; D: TRBD1; J: TRBJ1-6
DNA: TGTGCCAGCAGGGACGGAAGCTCCTACAATGAGCAGTTCTTC; CDR3: CASRDGSSYNEQFF; size: .; V: TRBV25-1; D: .; J: TRBJ2-1
DNA: TGTGCCAGCAGCTTGGGTGCGCGCTCTGGGGCCAACGTCCTGACTTTC; CDR3: CASSLGARSGANVLTF; size: once; V: TRBV7-6; D: .; J: TRBJ2-6
DNA: TGCGCCAGCAGCCAAGACCGACAGCCGTTCCTGATCGATGCTGAAGCTTTCTTT; CDR3: CASSQDRQPFLIDAEAFF; size: .; V: TRBV4-3; D: .; J: TRBJ1-1
DNA: TGTGCCAGCAGTTTATTAGGGACAGGGGGAGAAGACTATGGCTACACCTTC; CDR3: CASSLLGTGGEDYGYTF; size: few; V: TRBV27; D: TRBD1; J: TRBJ1-2
DNA: TGTGCCACCAGTCCCTCGGACAGGGTAGATGGCTACACCTTC; CDR3: CATSPSDRVDGYTF; size: .; V: TRBV24-1; D: TRBD1; J: TRBJ1-2
DNA: TGTGCCAGCAACAGGCTAGCGGGAGGGTTTTCCTACAATGAGCAGTTCTTC; CDR3: CASNRLAGGFSYNEQFF; size: few; V: TRBV7-9; D: TRBD2; J: TRBJ2-1
DNA: TGTGCCATCAGTGGATCAACCGACAGGGGGGAGACCCAGTACTTC; CDR3: CAISGSTDRGETQYF; size: .; V: TRBV10-3; D: TRBD1; J: TRBJ2-5
DNA: TGCGCCAGCAGCTTGGGAGGGACTAGGACTGACGAGCAGTACTTC; CDR3: CASSLGGTRTDEQYF; size: .; V: TRBV5-1; D: TRBD2; J: TRBJ2-7
DNA: TGTGCCAGCAGTGACAAAGGACTAGCGGATCAGTTCTTC; CDR3: CASSDKGLADQFF; size: few; V: TRBV6-4; D: TRBD2; J: TRBJ2-1
DNA: TGTGCCAGCAGCTTAGCGACTGGGGCTGGGGCCAAAAACATTCAGTACTTC; CDR3: CASSLATGAGAKNIQYF; size: once; V: TRBV7-2; D: .; J: TRBJ2-4
DNA: TGTGCCAGCAGTTCCGACAGGGAATTGGAGTATCTTGAAAAACTGTTTTTT; CDR3: CASSSDRELEYLEKLFF; size: .; V: TRBV28; D: TRBD1; J: TRBJ1-4
DNA: TGTGCCAGCAGTTTAACGTTACTAGCGGGGGCCTACAATGAGCAGTTCTTC; CDR3: CASSLTLLAGAYNEQFF; size: .; V: TRBV27; D: TRBD2; J: TRBJ2-1
DNA: TGTGCCAGCAGTGCCTCACAGGGGTTAGGTTCACCCCTCCACTTT; CDR3: CASSASQGLGSPLHF; size: .; V: TRBV6-4; D: TRBD1; J: TRBJ1-6
DNA: TGTGCCAGCAGCCGCGGACAGGGGGTTGGCCAAGAGACCCAGTACTTC; CDR3: CASSRGQGVGQETQYF; size: .; V: TRBV6-2/TRBV6-3; D: TRBD1; J: TRBJ2-5